These T cell receptor beta chains were read from a single sample in a study of response to subunit inactivated influenza vaccine. TCRdb fed the RT-PCR reads into MiXCR, producing one record per CDR3 protein. The sample lists about 500,000 distinct CDR3 sequences; 10% to 15% were seen once. The source material was PBMCs from blood, sampled roughly 46 days after vaccination. The receptors originated from a man aged 50 to 59 who received an inactivated influenza vaccine. Both conserved end residues are part of each CDR3. A D gene is named only where the DNA matches it firmly. Rows give clone size only sometimes, using once, few, many, or a class for an expanded clone.

j_gene	abundance	v_gene	d_gene	CDR3aa	CDR3nt
TRBJ1-1	few	TRBV12-3/TRBV12-4	NA	CASSFQGGGNTEAFF	TGTGCCAGCAGTTTCCAGGGTGGAGGGAACACTGAAGCTTTCTTT
TRBJ2-1	many	TRBV12-3/TRBV12-4	TRBD2	CASSPWGGEGEQFF	TGTGCCAGCAGCCCCTGGGGGGGAGAGGGTGAGCAGTTCTTC
TRBJ1-1	NA	TRBV5-6	NA	CASSRTLLRGTEAFF	TGTGCCAGCAGCCGGACCCTACTGCGGGGGACTGAAGCTTTCTTT
TRBJ2-7	many	TRBV10-3	TRBD2	CAISNSGGSYEQYF	TGTGCCATCAGTAATAGCGGGGGGTCCTACGAGCAGTACTTC
TRBJ2-7	many	TRBV29-1	NA	CSVEVGTRYEQYF	TGCAGCGTTGAAGTTGGCACGCGCTACGAGCAGTACTTC
TRBJ2-7	few	TRBV10-3	NA	CAIRERTGNEQYF	TGTGCCATCAGGGAGAGAACAGGTAACGAGCAGTACTTC
TRBJ2-3	many	TRBV29-1	TRBD2	CSSGQGGSTDTQYF	TGCAGCTCAGGTCAGGGAGGGAGCACAGATACGCAGTATTTT
TRBJ2-6	NA	TRBV12-3/TRBV12-4	TRBD1	CASTSHGTGGLGANVLTF	TGTGCCAGCACCTCCCACGGGACAGGGGGGCTTGGGGCCAACGTCCTGACTTTC
TRBJ2-2	NA	TRBV10-3	NA	CAISESALADTGELFF	TGTGCCATCAGTGAGTCGGCACTAGCCGACACCGGGGAGCTGTTTTTT
TRBJ2-7	many	TRBV6-5	TRBD1	CASRKGQDEQYF	TGTGCCAGCAGGAAGGGACAGGACGAGCAGTACTTC
TRBJ1-1	NA	TRBV6-5	NA	CASSYSLGQSIEAFF	TGTGCCAGCAGTTACAGTCTCGGACAATCTATTGAAGCTTTCTTT
TRBJ2-1	NA	TRBV4-2	NA	CASSRRNMGSGDEQFF	TGTGCCAGCAGCCGTCGCAACATGGGATCTGGCGATGAGCAGTTCTTC
TRBJ2-3	many	TRBV4-3	TRBD2	CASSQDVVGLAGDGTDTQYF	TGCGCCAGCAGCCAAGACGTGGTCGGACTAGCGGGTGACGGGACAGATACGCAGTATTTT
TRBJ2-1	NA	TRBV20-1	NA	CSARETPGRVPFLEQFF	TGCAGTGCTAGAGAAACGCCAGGGCGAGTTCCCTTTCTTGAGCAGTTCTTC
TRBJ2-1	NA	TRBV2	TRBD2	CASSLSGSVYNEQFF	TGTGCCAGCAGTCTTAGCGGGAGCGTCTACAATGAGCAGTTCTTC
TRBJ2-2	NA	TRBV6-2/TRBV6-3	NA	CASSYVRSGELFF	TGTGCCAGCAGTTACGTTAGATCCGGGGAGCTGTTTTTT
TRBJ2-7	many	TRBV20-1	NA	CSAHTDSIEQYF	TGCAGTGCCCATACTGACTCCATCGAGCAGTACTTC
TRBJ2-1	NA	TRBV14	NA	CASSHSHVYNEQFF	TGTGCCAGCAGCCATTCACACGTCTACAATGAGCAGTTCTTC
TRBJ2-7	NA	TRBV20-1	TRBD2	CSAVPSGRPLSYEQYF	TGCAGTGCTGTCCCTAGCGGGAGGCCTCTCTCCTACGAGCAGTACTTC
TRBJ2-1	few	TRBV27	NA	CASSSGRNYNEQFF	TGTGCCAGCAGCTCGGGCAGAAACTACAATGAGCAGTTCTTC
TRBJ1-1	many	TRBV7-2	NA	CASSSDGGTEAFF	TGTGCCAGCAGCTCCGACGGAGGAACTGAAGCTTTCTTT
TRBJ1-2	NA	TRBV20-1	NA	CSATPRGQGGYGYTF	TGCAGTGCTACCCCACGGGGGCAAGGGGGCTATGGCTACACCTTC
TRBJ2-7	NA	TRBV11-2	NA	CASSRSPDKWGYEQYF	TGTGCCAGCAGCCGTAGTCCGGACAAATGGGGCTACGAGCAGTACTTC